This T cell receptor (beta chain) was sequenced during a study of cytomegalovirus exposure and HLA in healthy donors. The CDR3 has 12 residues. Germline loops: CDR1 MNHEY, CDR2 SMNVEV (reference sequence). Trimming shortened V by 2 bases and J by 8 bases, and 9 bases separated the two germline ends. Points from the study as a whole: Common viral pathogens seemed, in a later analysis, to connect with several of the most significant clusters.

The study ran its PCR with 60 Vbeta and 13 Jbeta primers. Profiling relied on immunoSEQ multiplex PCR, and the TCRdb table lists in-frame clones only, not all of them. Of about 120,000 clones in the sample, 70% to 90% were seen once. Comment on this clone: Its antigen remains unidentified.

The specimen sequenced was PBMCs. The chain uses TRBV27 and TRBJ1-2, with D maybe TRBD1 (5 bases). The sequence was collected from a man aged 40-49 years in good health and CMV-seronegative. CDR3 sequence (DNA): TGTGCCAGCAGTTTACCCGGGGGGGGCTACACCTTC. Protein product: CASSLPGGGYTF.